What follows are 3 T cell receptor beta chains derived from one specimen sequenced in a study of CD8 T cells in Susac syndrome. An input of roughly 0.5 to 1 ug of RNA was subjected to reverse transcription using random hexamers. TCRdb analysed the immunoSEQ multiplex PCR reads with MiXCR anew, one entry per CDR3 protein. Here the sample spans approximately 140,000 distinct CDR3 sequences, about 95% being singletons. Sequencing input: CD4+ T cells from PBMCs. The origin of the receptors is a human donor with multiple sclerosis.

The CDR3 nucleotides read TGTGCCAGCTCACCATCCATCGACAGGACTGGAAACACCATATATTTT. This translates into CASSPSIDRTGNTIYF. The chain combines TRBV18 with TRBJ1-3, with a tentative D call TRBD1 (6 bases). This CDR3 has 16 residues. Germline CDR1 reads KGHSH; CDR2 reads LQKENI. The germline V and J ends were trimmed by 2 bases and 2 bases, with 13 bases remaining between them.

The count of this clonotype is one. The chain joins TRBV7-2 to TRBJ2-5, with D hard to call. Trimming cost V 1 base and J 5 bases, with 5 bases left between them. Per the germline V gene, CDR1 is SGHTA and CDR2 is FQGNSA. The CDR3 totals 12 residues. The CDR3 region is CASSLVWETQYF. The CDR3 bases are TGTGCCAGCAGCTTAGTGTGGGAGACCCAGTACTTC.

The chain carries TRBV20-1 and TRBJ2-7; possibly TRBD1 or TRBD2 for D (5 bases each). This CDR3 has 14 amino acids. The V end was cut by 4 bases, the J end by 1 base, with 14 bases between. CDR1 is DFQATT and CDR2 is SNEGSKA in the germline V gene (reference sequence). The CDR3 sequence is CSAKGEILSYEQYF. DNA of the CDR3: TGCAGTGCTAAAGGGGAGATTCTTTCCTACGAGCAGTACTTC.